This TCR beta chain originates from a study of T cell responses to AZD1222 COVID-19 vaccine (dated by TCRdb to the early 2020s). Some background on the complete study: A total of roughly 240 trial participants underwent TCR sequencing, of whom roughly 210 received two doses of AZD1222 and around 26 received two doses of the MenACWY control vaccine. Trial participants were enrolled into age subgroups of 18-55, 56-69 and 70-plus years, which contained 148, 28 and 57 TCR-sequenced participants, respectively. On the study overall, not on this receptor specifically: The whole spike protein was spanned by vaccine-associated CD4 TCRs, and dominant responses were seen in regions 160-218 and 743-854. After two AZD1222 doses, both the breadth and the depth of spike-specific TCRs were significantly higher than at day 0 and than in MenACWY recipients. Reportedly, close to half of the unique spike-specific TCRs recognized epitopes lying outside the regions that are mutated in the B.1.351 and B.1.1.7 variants. In the small 56-69-year group, the increase in depth fell short of significance, most likely because of low power. Only a handful of AZD1222 recipients were SARS-CoV-2 seropositive at baseline, limiting conclusions about previously exposed vaccinees. Because no day 14 peak-response samples were available, the repertoires could be characterized only after the peak T cell response. Participants were mostly white British and included more females than males, and it was suggested by the authors that clonal diversity may have been underestimated.

Regarding this clone: Its antigen specificity is not known. Base quality data are lacking; no much larger clone is found one base away.

What the time point label conveys for this sample: baseline before first vaccination. What the treatment or condition label conveys for this sample: meningococcal conjugate vaccine given as trial control. Samples from vaccinated people were obtained from the UK trials COV001 and COV002, which included a single-blind randomized controlled phase 2/3 trial of AZD1222 (ChAdOx1 nCoV-19) in healthy adults. Trial participant PBMC samples were collected at day 0 and day 28 after the second dose for TCRbeta chain sequencing. The CDR3 regions of human TCRbeta chains were subjected to immunosequencing. The source study handled its data this way. TCRs in the repertoires were compared against a reference library of SARS-CoV-2-specific TCRs that had been generated with the MIRA antigen-specificity platform. Breadth was defined as the fraction of unique TCRs that were SARS-CoV-2-associated. Depth was defined as the fraction of total T cells that were SARS-CoV-2-associated. Using the MIRA data, each spike-specific TCR was mapped to the spike region that the TCR reacts to and placed in a CD4 or CD8 class. Log10-transformed breadth and depth values were compared by one-way ANOVA with Sidak's multiple comparisons tests. The immuneACCESS repertoire file appears here via TCRdb, limited to in-frame rearrangements. These files lack a portion of the clones; in checked studies, under half of the deficit traces to unresolved V genes, and the cause of the others is not known. D and trimming were read from the DNA, whereas the V and J calls and clone size are those reported in that table. The sample table contains approximately 150,000 clones; only one count was recorded for approximately 90% of them. The biggest ten clones account for about 3.4% of the sample.

Reading the germline V gene gives CDR1 SGHTA and CDR2 FQGNSA. V is cut back by 2 bases and J by 2 bases, with 5 bases in the junction unmatched. The CDR3, cysteine through phenylalanine, is 16 amino acids long. Only the CDR3 DNA is retained, 48 bases long and in frame from the first base. This TCR derives from an adult in good health. Recombination connected TRBV7-2 to TRBJ2-2; 7 bases in between match TRBD2. Sequencing was performed on peripheral blood, taken on day 0 of MenACWY control vaccination. The DNA reads as follows: TGTGCCAGCAGCTTAACGTCTAGCGGTAACACCGGGGAGCTGTTTTTT. This translates into CASSLTSSGNTGELFF.